Given below is one T cell receptor beta chain in context. Looked up from germline, CDR1 is MNHNY and CDR2 is SVGAGI (reference sequence). CDR3 length equals 12 residues. Trimming took 6 bases from V and 7 from J, leaving 12 bases between them. Original methodology: For nucleated cells, counts were estimated from reference gene primer amplification. The data were produced by immunoSEQ multiplex PCR, yet TCRdb's version contains in-frame clones alone and is incomplete. D and trimming were read from the DNA, whereas the V and J calls and clone size are those reported in that table. The profile covers about 130,000 clones, with around 78% appearing a single time and approximately 10% taken by the ten largest. These data come from a study of blood T cell repertoires in COVID-19. Study-wide background: Spain, Italy and the United States supplied samples that represented acute and convalescent COVID-19. The cDNA or gDNA used as material had been derived from T cells, B-cell-depleted T cells, or PBMCs.

This clonotype was sampled from a human donor in a cohort sampled during active COVID-19. Specimen: peripheral blood. The V and J genes are TRBV6-6 and TRBJ1-1; maybe TRBD1 (5 bases). The CDR3 sequence: CASSSTVSEAFF. The DNA of the CDR3 is TGTGCCAGCAGCTCGACAGTTAGTGAAGCTTTCTTT.